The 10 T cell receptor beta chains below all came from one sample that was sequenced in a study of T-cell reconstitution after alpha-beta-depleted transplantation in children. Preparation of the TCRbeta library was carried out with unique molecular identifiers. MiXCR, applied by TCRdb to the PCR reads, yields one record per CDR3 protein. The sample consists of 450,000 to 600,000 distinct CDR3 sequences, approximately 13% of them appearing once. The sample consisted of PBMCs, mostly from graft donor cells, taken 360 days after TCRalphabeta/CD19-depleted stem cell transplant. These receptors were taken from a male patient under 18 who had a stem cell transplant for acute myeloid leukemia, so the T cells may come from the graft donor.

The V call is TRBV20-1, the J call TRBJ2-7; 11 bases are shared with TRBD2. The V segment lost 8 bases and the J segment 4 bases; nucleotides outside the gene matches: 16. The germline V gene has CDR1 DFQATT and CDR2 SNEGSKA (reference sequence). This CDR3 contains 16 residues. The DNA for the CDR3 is TGCAGTTGGGGACTAGCGGAACTCATCGGGGGTTACGAGCAGTACTTC. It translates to CSWGLAELIGGYEQYF.

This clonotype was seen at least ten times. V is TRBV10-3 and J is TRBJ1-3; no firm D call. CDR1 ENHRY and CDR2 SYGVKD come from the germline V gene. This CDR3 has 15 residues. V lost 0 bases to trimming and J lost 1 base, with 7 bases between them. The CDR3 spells CAISESARSGNTIYF. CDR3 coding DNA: TGTGCCATCAGTGAGTCCGCCAGATCTGGAAACACCATATATTTT.

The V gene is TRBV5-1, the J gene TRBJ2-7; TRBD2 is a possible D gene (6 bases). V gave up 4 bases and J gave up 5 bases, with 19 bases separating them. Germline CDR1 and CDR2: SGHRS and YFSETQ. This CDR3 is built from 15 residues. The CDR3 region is CASSKTPGLLDEQYF. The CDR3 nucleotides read TGCGCCAGCAGCAAAACGCCGGGACTCCTGGACGAGCAGTACTTC.

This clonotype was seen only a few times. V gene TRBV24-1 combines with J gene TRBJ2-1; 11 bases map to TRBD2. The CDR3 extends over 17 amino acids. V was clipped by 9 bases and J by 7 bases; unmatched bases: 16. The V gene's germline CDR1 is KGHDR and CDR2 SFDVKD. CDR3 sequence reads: CATASGTSGTSGNEQFF. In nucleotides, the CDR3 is TGTGCCACCGCCTCCGGGACTAGCGGAACATCAGGAAATGAGCAGTTCTTC.

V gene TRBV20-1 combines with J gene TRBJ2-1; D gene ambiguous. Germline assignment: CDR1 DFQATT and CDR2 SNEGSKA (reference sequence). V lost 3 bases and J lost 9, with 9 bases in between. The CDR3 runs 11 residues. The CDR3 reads CSARSVGEQFF. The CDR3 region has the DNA TGCAGTGCTAGGTCTGTTGGTGAGCAGTTCTTC.

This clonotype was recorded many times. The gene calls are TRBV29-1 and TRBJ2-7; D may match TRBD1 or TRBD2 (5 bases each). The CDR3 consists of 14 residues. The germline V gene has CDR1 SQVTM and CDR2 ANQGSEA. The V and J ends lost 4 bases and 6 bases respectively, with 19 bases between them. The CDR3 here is CSVGLMRGGGEQYF. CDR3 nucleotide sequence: TGCAGCGTTGGATTGATGAGGGGTGGGGGCGAGCAGTACTTC.

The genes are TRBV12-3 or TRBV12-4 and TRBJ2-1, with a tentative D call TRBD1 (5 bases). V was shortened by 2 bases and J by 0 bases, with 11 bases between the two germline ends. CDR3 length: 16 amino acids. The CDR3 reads CASSLNGAASYNEQFF. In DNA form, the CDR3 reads TGTGCCAGCAGTTTAAATGGGGCGGCCTCCTACAATGAGCAGTTCTTC.

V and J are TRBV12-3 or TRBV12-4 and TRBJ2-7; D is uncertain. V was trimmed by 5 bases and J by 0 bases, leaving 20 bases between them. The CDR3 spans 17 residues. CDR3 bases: TGTGCCAGCAGTATACTCCCCGTGGGGATCTCCTCCTACGAGCAGTACTTC. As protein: CASSILPVGISSYEQYF.

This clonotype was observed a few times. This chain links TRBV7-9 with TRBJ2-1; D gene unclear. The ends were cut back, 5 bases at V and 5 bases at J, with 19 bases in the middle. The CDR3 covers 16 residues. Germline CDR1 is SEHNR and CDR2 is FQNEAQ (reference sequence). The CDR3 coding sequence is TGTGCCAGCAGCCCACCGACCCTCTCCTACAACAATGAGCAGTTCTTC. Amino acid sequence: CASSPPTLSYNNEQFF.

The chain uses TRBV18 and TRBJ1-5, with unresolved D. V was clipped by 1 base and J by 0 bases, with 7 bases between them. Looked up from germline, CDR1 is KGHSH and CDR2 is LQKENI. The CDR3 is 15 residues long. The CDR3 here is CASSPLGGSNQPQHF. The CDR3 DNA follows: TGTGCCAGCTCACCACTGGGCGGTAGCAATCAGCCCCAGCATTTT.